A single sample gave rise to the 28 T cell receptor beta chains below, sequenced in a study of regulatory T cells in long-lasting Graves disease. Time point specified: persistent/refractory GD, antithyroid drugs over 5 years with positive TRAb. PBMC RNA was the source of the TCR library. In building TCR beta libraries, iRepertoire HTBI primers were used together with Arm-PCR of CDR3 regions. TCRdb called the multiplex PCR reads again in MiXCR, with one record for every CDR3 protein. Here the sample spans hundreds of thousands of distinct CDR3 sequences, approximately 21% being singletons. Sequencing used peripheral blood mononuclear cells (PBMCs), obtained when the disease was refractory, from a patient treated with antithyroid drugs. All receptors derive from a female donor with Graves disease.

This clonotype was counted only a few times. The chain carries TRBV5-5 and TRBJ2-7; D remains unclear. V was clipped by 0 bases and J by 0 bases, with 16 bases between them. Looked up from germline, CDR1 is SGHKS and CDR2 is YYEKEE (reference sequence). This CDR3 is built from 17 residues. The CDR3 protein is CASSLVELGSLSYEQYF. CDR3 sequence (DNA): TGTGCCAGCAGCTTGGTTGAATTGGGCAGCCTCTCCTACGAGCAGTACTTC.

This clonotype was seen ten or more times. The chain links TRBV13 to TRBJ1-6; D not certain. Trimming pared 4 bases from V and 9 bases from J, leaving 16 bases between. CDR1 and CDR2 from the germline V gene are PRHDT and FYEKMQ (reference sequence). This CDR3 contains 15 residues. CDR3 coding DNA: TGTGCCAGCAGCTCTCGGGCCCTCAGTGGTTCACCCCTCCACTTT. It yields the protein CASSSRALSGSPLHF.

There are many counts of this clonotype. The V gene is TRBV6-2 or TRBV6-3, the J gene TRBJ1-5, with D possibly matching TRBD1 (5 bases). Deletions cut 7 bases from V and 3 bases from J, with 10 bases between. Germline V gene lookup returns CDR1 MNHEY and CDR2 SVGEGT. This CDR3 contains 13 residues. The CDR3 here is CASTDSPNQPQHF. The CDR3 DNA follows: TGTGCCAGCACCGACAGCCCCAATCAGCCCCAGCATTTT.

The V call is TRBV6-2 or TRBV6-3, the J call TRBJ1-2, with 8 bases that match TRBD1. Germline CDR1 reads MNHEY; CDR2 reads SVGEGT. With 0 bases clipped from V and 0 bases from J, the junction kept 12 bases outside the gene matches. The CDR3 is 19 residues long. The DNA of the CDR3 is TGTGCCAGCAGTTACTCCCCCGGGACAGGAGGGAAGGCTAACTATGGCTACACCTTC. Translation gives CASSYSPGTGGKANYGYTF.

The chain has TRBV7-2 and TRBJ2-7; TRBD1 matches at 8 bases. CDR1 and CDR2 from the germline V gene are SGHTA and FQGNSA. This CDR3 is built from 14 residues. J lost 6 bases, V lost 2 bases, and 6 bases had no gene match. CDR3 in DNA: TGTGCCAGCAGCTTAAGCGGACAGGGTTTCGAGCAGTACTTC. As protein: CASSLSGQGFEQYF.

This clonotype showed up just a few times. V and J are TRBV6-1 and TRBJ1-4; D is unresolved. Trimming cost V 7 bases and J 8 bases, with 8 bases left between them. This CDR3 has 11 amino acids. CDR1 is MNHNS, CDR2 SASEGT, per germline. CDR3 sequence (DNA): TGTGCCAGCACCAGTCTCGAAAAACTGTTTTTT. Residues: CASTSLEKLFF.

The sample holds many counts of this clonotype. The V call is TRBV19, the J call TRBJ2-5, with TRBD2 identical over 10 bases. Germline CDR1 and CDR2: LNHDA and SQIVND (reference sequence). The CDR3 loop spans 15 amino acids. The V segment lost 6 bases and the J segment 4 bases; nucleotides outside the gene matches: 8. The CDR3 nucleotides are TGTGCCAGTAGAATCGGGACTAGCGACCGAGAGACCCAGTACTTC. Translation: CASRIGTSDRETQYF.

This clonotype was seen ten or more times. The V and J genes are TRBV25-1 and TRBJ1-1; tentative D call: TRBD1 (5 bases). V dropped 6 bases and J dropped 11 bases, with 13 bases sitting between them. Germline-derived CDR1 and CDR2 are MGHDK and SYGVNS. The CDR3 length is 11 residues. The CDR3 DNA is TGTGCCAGCAGCTCGGGGGTAGAGGCTTTCTTT. The encoded protein is CASSSGVEAFF.

This clonotype was picked up a small number of times. The chain couples TRBV9 to TRBJ2-7; perhaps D is TRBD1 or TRBD2 (5 bases each). This CDR3 region has 16 residues. Trimming cost V 4 bases and J 0 bases, with 17 bases left between them. Germline V gene data show CDR1 as SGDLS and CDR2 as YYNGEE. The CDR3 DNA follows: TGTGCCAGCAGCCCGAGGGGAGCGCCCGCCTCCTACGAGCAGTACTTC. Translating gives CASSPRGAPASYEQYF.

In this sample, this clonotype turned up many times. This chain uses TRBV2 with TRBJ2-7; a weak D match, TRBD1 (6 bases). V lost 6 bases and J lost 6, with 15 bases in between. The CDR3 is made up of 13 amino acids. The germline V gene encodes CDR1 SNHLY and CDR2 FYNNEI. CDR3 sequence reads: CASRDRDIGEQYF. CDR3 nucleotides: TGTGCCAGCAGGGACCGGGACATTGGCGAGCAGTACTTC.

About this clonotype: A single base separates this from a much larger clone, so it may be a read error. The rearrangement uses TRBV6-5 and TRBJ1-1; D ambiguous. The germline V gene has CDR1 MNHEY and CDR2 SVGAGI. CDR3 length: 11 residues. The DNA of the CDR3 is TGTGCCGGCAGTTTCGCGGGTGAAGCTTTCTTT. This gives the protein CAGSFAGEAFF.

This chain connects TRBV11-3 to TRBJ2-7; D possibly matches TRBD1 or TRBD2 (5 bases each). The CDR3 sequence is 14 residues long. CDR1 and CDR2 (germline): SGHNT, YENEEA. V dropped 6 bases and J dropped 0 bases, with 12 bases sitting between them. The CDR3 DNA reads as TGTGCCAGCAGTGGGACGAGGAGCTCCTACGAGCAGTACTTC. Protein: CASSGTRSSYEQYF. Combining the CDR3 with reference TRBV11-3 and TRBJ2-7 gives the whole variable domain EAGVVQSPRYKIIEKKQPVAFWCNPISGHNTLYWYLQNLGQGPELLIRYENEEAVDDSQLPKDRFSAERLKGVDSTLKIQPAELGDSAVYLCASSGTRSSYEQYFGPGTRLTVT.

This clonotype was counted many times. The genes are TRBV28 and TRBJ1-1, with 7 bases lining up with TRBD1. The ends lost 5 bases at V and 1 base at J; junction bases unmatched: 7. The CDR3 spans 15 residues. CDR1 is MDHEN, CDR2 SYDVKM, per germline. CDR3 DNA sequence: TGTGCCAGCAGTCCCTGGACAGGCCGGAACACTGAAGCTTTCTTT. This encodes CASSPWTGRNTEAFF.

This clonotype appeared a few times. The chain uses TRBV5-8 and TRBJ1-1; D may be TRBD1 (5 bases). Germline values: CDR1 SGHTS, CDR2 YDEGEE. This CDR3 is built from 15 residues. V was clipped by 2 bases and J by 2 bases, with 13 bases between them. The DNA for the CDR3 is TGTGCCAGCAGCTTAGTCTGGACACCAAACACTGAAGCTTTCTTT. It yields the protein CASSLVWTPNTEAFF.

As regards this clonotype: One base away lies a much larger clone, so this may be a sequencing read error. This chain links TRBV28 with TRBJ2-7, with D possibly TRBD2 on 5 matching bases. CDR3 length equals 14 residues. Germline V CDR1 and CDR2: MDHEN, SYDVKM. CDR3 residues: CVSSSLGRDYEQYF. The CDR3 bases are TGTGTCAGCAGCTCTCTTGGACGGGACTACGAGCAGTACTTC.

As regards this clonotype: The germline gene is not matched at one end of the junction; a read error may be the cause. The rearrangement uses TRBV6-1 and TRBJ2-1; TRBD2 agrees at 14 bases. The CDR3 extends over 16 amino acids. Germline values: CDR1 MNHNS, CDR2 SASEGT. CDR3 DNA sequence: TGTACCAGCAGTGTGACCGGGACTAGCGGGGGCTATGAGCAGTTCTTC. Translated: CTSSVTGTSGGYEQFF.

The rearrangement joins TRBV30 to TRBJ1-1; D gene uncertain. CDR1 and CDR2 from the germline V gene are GTSNPN and SVGIG (reference sequence). Trimming took 2 bases from V and 3 from J, leaving 10 bases between them. The CDR3 extends over 13 amino acids. CDR3 sequence reads: CAWSPGPYTEAFF. CDR3 coding DNA: TGTGCCTGGAGTCCAGGTCCCTACACTGAAGCTTTCTTT.

This clonotype was counted many times. The V call is TRBV20-1, the J call TRBJ1-4, with D perhaps matching TRBD1 (6 bases). V was shortened by 3 bases and J by 8 bases, with 13 bases between the two germline ends. The CDR3 spans 13 residues. Germline values: CDR1 DFQATT, CDR2 SNEGSKA (reference sequence). Here the CDR3 DNA reads TGCAGTGCTAGCCAACAGGGCGGCGAAAAACTGTTTTTT. This encodes CSASQQGGEKLFF.

This clonotype was detected ten times or more. The chain links TRBV7-8 to TRBJ2-5; 10 positions agree with TRBD2. The germline V gene has CDR1 SGHVS and CDR2 FQNEAQ. Trimming took 2 bases from V and 4 from J; bases not matched to a gene: 4. This CDR3 contains 15 residues. CDR3 in DNA: TGTGCCAGCAGCTTAATCAGCGGGAGGGCAGAGACCCAGTACTTC. This codes for CASSLISGRAETQYF.

This clonotype was seen many times. The chain has TRBV28 and TRBJ1-4; weak D call: TRBD1 (5 bases). The germline V gene encodes CDR1 MDHEN and CDR2 SYDVKM. V was clipped by 4 bases and J by 5 bases, with 14 bases between them. CDR3 length equals 15 residues. CDR3 loop: CASSSAAGGNEKLFF. CDR3 DNA sequence: TGTGCCAGCAGTTCAGCCGCGGGGGGGAATGAAAAACTGTTTTTT.

CDR3 in DNA: TGTGCCAGCAGCATTAGTGGGCCCGGGACCAATCAGCCCCAGCATTTT. Its translation is CASSISGPGTNQPQHF. The rearrangement links TRBV7-9 to TRBJ1-5, with D possibly matching TRBD1 (5 bases). Trimming took 5 bases from V and 3 from J, leaving 17 bases between them. The CDR3 spans 16 residues. From germline, CDR1 is SEHNR and CDR2 FQNEAQ (reference sequence).

The genes are TRBV28 and TRBJ2-5; no clear D. The CDR3 runs to 14 residues. Germline lookup yields CDR1 MDHEN and CDR2 SYDVKM. Trimming shortened V by 6 bases and J by 5 bases, and 16 bases separated the two germline ends. DNA for the CDR3: TGTGCCAGCAGCGGCAACCGGATGTCGGAGACCCAGTACTTC. Translated, it gives CASSGNRMSETQYF.

The rearrangement uses TRBV19 and TRBJ2-7; no reliable D call. The germline gives CDR1 LNHDA, CDR2 SQIVND (reference sequence). V was cut by 5 bases and J by 7 bases, with 24 bases left in between. This CDR3 contains 16 residues. Here the CDR3 reads CASSGLANSPLSEQYF. The CDR3 coding sequence is TGTGCCAGTAGTGGGCTGGCGAACAGCCCACTATCTGAGCAGTACTTC.

The gene calls are TRBV15 and TRBJ2-5; D might be TRBD2 (5 bases). Germline CDR1 and CDR2: LNHNV and YYDKDF (reference sequence). CDR3 size: 19 residues. Trimming took off 0 bases at V and 11 bases at J, with 31 bases between the two ends. Written as DNA, the CDR3 is TGTGCCACCAGCAGAGATAATTTCCAGCAGAGGGATTTGTCCCATTTTCAGTACTTC. Amino acids: CATSRDNFQQRDLSHFQYF. The whole variable domain, filled in from reference TRBV15 and TRBJ2-5, reads DAMVIQNPRYQVTQFGKPVTLSCSQTLNHNVMYWYQQKSSQAPKLLFHYYDKDFNNEADTPDNFQSRRPNTSFCFLDIRSPGLGDTAMYLCATSRDNFQQRDLSHFQYFGPGTRLLVL.

The chain joins TRBV7-2 to TRBJ2-2; 7 positions agree with TRBD2. Germline loops: CDR1 SGHTA, CDR2 FQGNSA. The CDR3 is made up of 16 amino acids. Germline trimming cut 4 bases from V and 8 bases from J; bases unmatched to any gene: 13. CDR3 in amino acids: CASSSMAAGVAGELFF. The CDR3 bases are TGTGCCAGCAGCTCCATGGCGGCGGGAGTCGCTGGGGAGCTGTTTTTT. Supplemented by reference TRBV7-2 and TRBJ2-2, the full variable domain reads GAGVSQSPSNKVTEKGKDVELRCDPISGHTALYWYRQSLGQGLEFLIYFQGNSAPDKSGLPSDRFSAERTGGSVSTLTIQRTQQEDSAVYLCASSSMAAGVAGELFFGEGSRLTVL.

The V call is TRBV12-3 or TRBV12-4, the J call TRBJ1-1; 8 positions match TRBD1. This CDR3 comprises 14 residues. The ends lost 4 bases at V and 7 bases at J; junction bases unmatched: 8. The CDR3 nucleotides are TGTGCCAGCAGTTCGATGACAGGGGTGAATGAAGCTTTCTTT. As protein: CASSSMTGVNEAFF.

The chain combines TRBV3-1 with TRBJ1-2; TRBD1 agrees at 7 bases. Trimming at V came to 3 bases and at J to 4 bases, leaving 17 bases not matched to a gene. The germline gives CDR1 LGHDT, CDR2 YNNKEL (reference sequence). This CDR3 comprises 18 residues. The CDR3 loop reads CASSHNLPGQRRFYGYTF. Written as DNA, the CDR3 is TGTGCCAGCAGCCACAACCTCCCGGGACAGAGACGGTTCTATGGCTACACCTTC. Using reference TRBV3-1 and TRBJ1-2 for the parts outside the CDR3, the full variable domain is DTAVSQTPKYLVTQMGNDKSIKCEQNLGHDTMYWYKQDSKKFLKIMFSYNNKELIINETVPNRFSPKSPDKAHLNLHINSLELGDSAVYFCASSHNLPGQRRFYGYTFGSGTRLTVV.

This clonotype has a count of ten or more. The chain employs TRBV28 and TRBJ1-6, with D possibly TRBD1 on 6 matching bases. Trimming removed 7 bases at V and 0 bases at J, with 10 bases between. The CDR3 is 15 residues long. CDR1 and CDR2 (germline): MDHEN, SYDVKM. The CDR3 DNA reads TGTGCCAGCACCGGACAGAGCTCCTATAATTCACCCCTCCACTTT. Amino acids: CASTGQSSYNSPLHF. Combining the CDR3 with reference TRBV28 and TRBJ1-6 gives the whole variable domain DVKVTQSSRYLVKRTGEKVFLECVQDMDHENMFWYRQDPGLGLRLIYFSYDVKMKEKGDIPEGYSVSREKKERFSLILESASTNQTSMYLCASTGQSSYNSPLHFGNGTRLTVT.